A selection of T cell receptor beta chains follows, all from one sample in a study of blood T cell repertoires in COVID-19. Clones were sequenced by immunoSEQ multiplex PCR, and TCRdb holds only the in-frame ones, with some missing. The sample includes roughly 53,000 clones, around 85% seen only once; the top ten take 12% to 15%. Material for sequencing was peripheral blood. The receptors were sampled from a human donor in a cohort sampled during active COVID-19. CDR3s include the opening cysteine and the closing phenylalanine or tryptophan. D genes are given only for firm matches. Clone size is not always given. Where it is, it says once, few, many or a class for expanded clones.

>NA|TRBV7-2|TRBD1|TRBJ2-6
TGTGCCAGCCGCTTTAGTACAGGGGCCAGCGTCCTGACTTTC
CASRFSTGASVLTF
>NA|TRBV10-3|TRBD2|TRBJ2-1
TGTGCCATCAGTGGGACTAGCGGGGACTCCTACAATGAGCAGTTCTTC
CAISGTSGDSYNEQFF
>NA|TRBV19|NA|TRBJ2-6
TGTGCCAGTAGTAAGACAGGTACTGGGGCCAACGTCCTGACTTTC
CASSKTGTGANVLTF
>NA|TRBV7-8|NA|TRBJ2-5
TGTGCCAGCAGCTTTCAGCGGGCAAGATATGGTGAGACCCAGTACTTC
CASSFQRARYGETQYF
>NA|TRBV27|TRBD1|TRBJ1-6
TGTGCCAGCAGTTTATCGAGGGACAGACTAAATTCACCCCTCCACTTT
CASSLSRDRLNSPLHF
>NA|TRBV7-2|NA|TRBJ1-4
TGTGCCAGCAGCTCGGGGATGACTAATGAAAAACTGTTTTTT
CASSSGMTNEKLFF
>NA|TRBV12-1|NA|TRBJ2-5
TGTGCCAGCAGCCAACACCCGGGGGAGCGGGGGGGGTACCAAGAGACCCAGTACTTC
CASSQHPGERGGYQETQYF
>NA|TRBV7-2|NA|TRBJ2-3
TGTGCCAGCAGCTTCTACGGGAGCACAGATACGCAGTATTTT
CASSFYGSTDTQYF
>NA|TRBV30|TRBD1|TRBJ2-7
TGTGCCTGGAGGAGAGTACAGGGGGCGACGGCTTCTTACGAGCAGTACTTC
CAWRRVQGATASYEQYF
>NA|TRBV5-1|NA|TRBJ1-2
TGCGCCAGCAGCTTGGGGAGCTATGGCTACACCTTC
CASSLGSYGYTF
>NA|TRBV13|NA|TRBJ2-2
TGTGCCAGCAGCTTAGTAGGGCTAGCAGCTTACACCGGGGAGCTGTTTTTT
CASSLVGLAAYTGELFF
>few|TRBV7-9|NA|TRBJ2-7
TGTGCCAGCGCCAGCAGCTACGAGCAGTACTTC
CASASSYEQYF
>NA|TRBV5-1|TRBD2|TRBJ2-7
TGCGCCAGCAGCAGCGGACTAGCGGGAGCTGTCGAGCAGTACTTC
CASSSGLAGAVEQYF
>NA|TRBV10-2|TRBD1|TRBJ1-1
TGCGCCAGTAGACAGGGAGCGTTGAAGATGAACACTGAAGCTTTCTTT
CASRQGALKMNTEAFF
>NA|TRBV28|NA|TRBJ1-5
TGTGCCAGCAGACAGGGTTTCCAGCCCCAGCATTTT
CASRQGFQPQHF
>NA|TRBV30|NA|TRBJ2-4
TGTGCCTGGACAAGACAGGCAACCGCCAAAAACATTCAGTACTTC
CAWTRQATAKNIQYF